The rows below give T cell receptor beta chains drawn from one sample of a study of T cells after posttransplantation cyclophosphamide. The repertoire was sequenced with immunoSEQ multiplex PCR; TCRdb's copy has only in-frame clones and lacks some. The sample has 12,000 or so clones, none seen only once. Sequencing input: PBMCs. Receptors originate from a woman in her thirties or forties in good health, CMV-negative, and a related stem cell transplant donor. The CDR3 runs from the conserved cysteine through the conserved F or W. Each record gives: D gene, V gene, CDR3 length, clone size, J gene, CDR3 protein, CDR3 DNA. A D gene is named only where the DNA matches it firmly. Clone size is shown for a subset of rows, as once, few, many or a class of expanded clone.

d_gene: TRBD1; v_gene: TRBV9; len: 17; abundance: many; j_gene: TRBJ1-4; CDR3aa: CASSGGTGLSTNEKLFF; CDR3nt: TGTGCCAGCAGCGGGGGGACAGGGTTATCAACTAATGAAAAACTGTTTTTT
d_gene: TRBD1; v_gene: TRBV7-8; len: 16; abundance: many; j_gene: TRBJ2-3; CDR3aa: CASSLAGQGYEDTQYF; CDR3nt: TGTGCCAGCAGCTTAGCGGGACAGGGTTATGAAGATACGCAGTATTTT
d_gene: -; v_gene: TRBV7-2; len: 12; abundance: many; j_gene: TRBJ1-2; CDR3aa: CASSLTNYGYTF; CDR3nt: TGTGCCAGCAGTCTTACTAACTATGGCTACACCTTC
d_gene: TRBD1; v_gene: TRBV6-2/TRBV6-3; len: 17; abundance: many; j_gene: TRBJ1-5; CDR3aa: CATHPGSDRGMSQPQHF; CDR3nt: TGTGCTACCCACCCCGGCTCCGACAGGGGGATGAGTCAGCCCCAGCATTTT
d_gene: -; v_gene: TRBV15; len: 17; abundance: many; j_gene: TRBJ2-7; CDR3aa: CATSRSIPSLLTYEQYF; CDR3nt: TGTGCCACCAGCAGATCTATACCATCTTTACTCACCTACGAGCAGTACTTC
d_gene: -; v_gene: TRBV19; len: 16; abundance: many; j_gene: TRBJ1-2; CDR3aa: CASSILLGGAPDGYTF; CDR3nt: TGTGCCAGTAGTATACTCCTCGGGGGGGCACCAGATGGCTACACCTTC
d_gene: -; v_gene: TRBV5-6; len: 16; abundance: many; j_gene: TRBJ2-1; CDR3aa: CASSSFYRSSYNEQFF; CDR3nt: TGTGCCAGCAGCTCTTTTTACAGGAGCTCCTACAATGAGCAGTTCTTC
d_gene: TRBD1; v_gene: TRBV27; len: 13; abundance: -; j_gene: TRBJ1-6; CDR3aa: CASRGQAGSPLHF; CDR3nt: TGTGCCAGCAGAGGACAGGCTGGTTCACCCCTCCACTTT
d_gene: -; v_gene: TRBV5-1; len: 12; abundance: few; j_gene: TRBJ2-5; CDR3aa: CASSLPQGTQYF; CDR3nt: TGCGCCAGCAGCTTGCCCCAGGGGACCCAGTACTTC
d_gene: -; v_gene: TRBV18; len: 14; abundance: many; j_gene: TRBJ2-5; CDR3aa: CASSPPNSQETQYF; CDR3nt: TGTGCCAGCTCACCACCGAACAGCCAAGAGACCCAGTACTTC
d_gene: TRBD2; v_gene: TRBV6-2/TRBV6-3; len: 19; abundance: few; j_gene: TRBJ2-3; CDR3aa: CASSTNLGLAGPKRDTQYF; CDR3nt: TGTGCCAGCAGCACAAACCTCGGACTAGCGGGCCCGAAACGAGATACGCAGTATTTT
d_gene: -; v_gene: TRBV6-1; len: 12; abundance: many; j_gene: TRBJ2-3; CDR3aa: CASSEFRDTQYF; CDR3nt: TGTGCCAGCAGTGAATTCAGAGATACGCAGTATTTT
d_gene: -; v_gene: TRBV10-3; len: 12; abundance: medium-sized; j_gene: TRBJ1-1; CDR3aa: CAINGGRTEAFF; CDR3nt: TGTGCCATCAACGGGGGGCGTACTGAAGCTTTCTTT
d_gene: TRBD1; v_gene: TRBV6-1; len: 16; abundance: few; j_gene: TRBJ2-7; CDR3aa: CASSEGLGGTDYEQYF; CDR3nt: TGTGCCAGCAGTGAAGGGTTAGGGGGCACAGACTACGAGCAGTACTTC
d_gene: -; v_gene: TRBV19; len: 14; abundance: many; j_gene: TRBJ2-3; CDR3aa: CASSRDSGADTQYF; CDR3nt: TGTGCCAGTAGTAGGGACTCGGGCGCAGATACGCAGTATTTT
d_gene: TRBD2; v_gene: TRBV27; len: 19; abundance: -; j_gene: TRBJ2-5; CDR3aa: CASSLSGLAGGGVKETQYF; CDR3nt: TGTGCCAGCAGTTTATCGGGACTAGCGGGAGGCGGGGTAAAAGAGACCCAGTACTTC
d_gene: -; v_gene: TRBV19; len: 11; abundance: many; j_gene: TRBJ2-4; CDR3aa: CASSGSGIQYF; CDR3nt: TGTGCCAGTAGTGGTTCAGGAATTCAGTACTTC
d_gene: -; v_gene: TRBV12-5; len: 14; abundance: many; j_gene: TRBJ2-7; CDR3aa: CASGRVGVLDEQYF; CDR3nt: TGTGCTAGTGGCAGGGTTGGGGTCCTGGACGAGCAGTACTTC
d_gene: TRBD2; v_gene: TRBV12-5; len: 15; abundance: many; j_gene: TRBJ2-7; CDR3aa: CASGLETSGRNEQYF; CDR3nt: TGTGCTAGTGGTTTGGAGACTAGCGGGAGAAACGAGCAGTACTTC
d_gene: TRBD1; v_gene: TRBV14; len: 15; abundance: many; j_gene: TRBJ2-7; CDR3aa: CASSSLRDRAYEQYF; CDR3nt: TGTGCCAGCAGCTCCCTCCGGGACAGGGCCTACGAGCAGTACTTC
d_gene: -; v_gene: TRBV6-1; len: 15; abundance: few; j_gene: TRBJ2-3; CDR3aa: CASSEDLTSTDTQYF; CDR3nt: TGTGCCAGCAGTGAAGACTTAACTAGCACAGATACGCAGTATTTT
d_gene: TRBD2; v_gene: TRBV2; len: 19; abundance: many; j_gene: TRBJ2-3; CDR3aa: CASRERVQLAGYGTDTQYF; CDR3nt: TGTGCCAGCAGAGAGCGGGTCCAGCTAGCGGGATATGGCACAGATACGCAGTATTTT
d_gene: -; v_gene: TRBV12-3/TRBV12-4; len: 14; abundance: few; j_gene: TRBJ2-2; CDR3aa: CASSLSRDTGELFF; CDR3nt: TGTGCCAGCAGTTTGTCCAGGGACACCGGGGAGCTGTTTTTT
d_gene: TRBD1; v_gene: TRBV2; len: 14; abundance: many; j_gene: TRBJ2-7; CDR3aa: CASRRDRQRYEQYF; CDR3nt: TGTGCCAGCAGGAGGGACAGGCAACGCTACGAGCAGTACTTC
d_gene: -; v_gene: TRBV29-1; len: 13; abundance: few; j_gene: TRBJ2-7; CDR3aa: CSVRPTASYEQYF; CDR3nt: TGCAGCGTTCGGCCGACAGCCTCCTACGAGCAGTACTTC
d_gene: TRBD2; v_gene: TRBV2; len: 15; abundance: many; j_gene: TRBJ2-5; CDR3aa: CASRGTSGGAGTQYF; CDR3nt: TGTGCCAGCAGGGGGACTAGCGGGGGGGCCGGGACCCAGTACTTC
d_gene: TRBD1; v_gene: TRBV29-1; len: 14; abundance: -; j_gene: TRBJ1-2; CDR3aa: CSVAGGLVNYGYTF; CDR3nt: TGCAGCGTTGCAGGGGGCTTAGTTAACTATGGCTACACCTTC
d_gene: TRBD2; v_gene: TRBV9; len: 15; abundance: many; j_gene: TRBJ2-1; CDR3aa: CASSVSGGGIEEQFF; CDR3nt: TGTGCCAGCAGCGTAAGCGGGGGGGGGATCGAGGAGCAGTTCTTC
d_gene: TRBD2; v_gene: TRBV7-2; len: 15; abundance: many; j_gene: TRBJ2-1; CDR3aa: CASSQLAGGPNEQFF; CDR3nt: TGTGCCAGCAGCCAGCTGGCGGGGGGGCCCAATGAGCAGTTCTTC
d_gene: -; v_gene: TRBV30; len: 12; abundance: many; j_gene: TRBJ2-1; CDR3aa: CAWSRGVNEQFF; CDR3nt: TGTGCCTGGAGTAGGGGCGTCAATGAGCAGTTCTTC
d_gene: TRBD2; v_gene: TRBV12-3/TRBV12-4; len: 17; abundance: many; j_gene: TRBJ2-3; CDR3aa: CASSLGTSYTNTDTQYF; CDR3nt: TGTGCCAGCAGTTTAGGGACTAGTTATACAAACACAGATACGCAGTATTTT
d_gene: TRBD1; v_gene: TRBV7-8; len: 15; abundance: many; j_gene: TRBJ2-5; CDR3aa: CASTRQGVFTETQYF; CDR3nt: TGTGCCAGCACCCGACAGGGAGTCTTTACAGAGACCCAGTACTTC
d_gene: TRBD2; v_gene: TRBV4-3; len: 21; abundance: -; j_gene: TRBJ2-6; CDR3aa: CASSQGTSGTSSRAGANVLTF; CDR3nt: TGCGCCAGCAGCCAGGGGACTAGCGGGACTTCCTCCCGTGCTGGGGCCAACGTCCTGACTTTC
d_gene: -; v_gene: TRBV18; len: 12; abundance: many; j_gene: TRBJ1-1; CDR3aa: CASSPGQGTAFF; CDR3nt: TGTGCCAGCTCACCAGGGCAGGGTACAGCTTTCTTT
d_gene: -; v_gene: TRBV15; len: 12; abundance: many; j_gene: TRBJ1-1; CDR3aa: CATSTPPREAFF; CDR3nt: TGTGCCACCAGCACCCCCCCTCGGGAAGCTTTCTTT
d_gene: TRBD2; v_gene: TRBV2; len: 17; abundance: many; j_gene: TRBJ2-7; CDR3aa: CASIPGLAGETSYEQYF; CDR3nt: TGTGCCAGCATCCCGGGACTAGCGGGAGAGACCTCCTACGAGCAGTACTTC
d_gene: TRBD1; v_gene: TRBV5-4; len: 15; abundance: few; j_gene: TRBJ2-5; CDR3aa: CASRATGGSPATQYF; CDR3nt: TGTGCCAGCAGGGCGACAGGGGGTTCCCCGGCGACCCAGTACTTC
d_gene: TRBD1; v_gene: TRBV4-1; len: 16; abundance: many; j_gene: TRBJ1-4; CDR3aa: CASSQGWDRLNEKLFF; CDR3nt: TGCGCCAGCAGCCAAGGGTGGGACAGGCTGAATGAAAAACTGTTTTTT
d_gene: -; v_gene: TRBV6-1; len: 15; abundance: many; j_gene: TRBJ1-5; CDR3aa: CASSREFGRDQPQHF; CDR3nt: TGTGCCAGCAGCCGAGAGTTTGGGCGGGATCAGCCCCAGCATTTT
d_gene: TRBD1; v_gene: TRBV12-3/TRBV12-4; len: 15; abundance: few; j_gene: TRBJ2-3; CDR3aa: CASSPGTGGIDTQYF; CDR3nt: TGTGCCAGCAGCCCCGGGACAGGGGGCATAGATACGCAGTATTTT
d_gene: TRBD1; v_gene: TRBV7-2; len: 14; abundance: many; j_gene: TRBJ2-7; CDR3aa: CASSSHGTGTEQYF; CDR3nt: TGTGCCAGCAGCTCCCATGGGACAGGGACCGAGCAGTACTTC
d_gene: TRBD1; v_gene: TRBV9; len: 16; abundance: many; j_gene: TRBJ1-2; CDR3aa: CASSVGRGNLNYGYTF; CDR3nt: TGTGCCAGCAGCGTAGGCAGGGGGAATCTCAACTATGGCTACACCTTC
d_gene: -; v_gene: TRBV6-2/TRBV6-3; len: 17; abundance: many; j_gene: TRBJ2-1; CDR3aa: CASRSPVVAGPYNEQFF; CDR3nt: TGTGCCAGCAGGTCACCGGTTGTGGCGGGCCCCTACAATGAGCAGTTCTTC
d_gene: TRBD2; v_gene: TRBV6-6; len: 14; abundance: many; j_gene: TRBJ2-7; CDR3aa: CASRLGTTLGEQYF; CDR3nt: TGTGCCAGCAGGCTGGGGACTACCCTCGGGGAGCAGTACTTC
d_gene: -; v_gene: TRBV10-1; len: 12; abundance: many; j_gene: TRBJ1-1; CDR3aa: CASSRVRSEAFF; CDR3nt: TGCGCCAGCAGCAGGGTTCGAAGCGAAGCTTTCTTT